The T cell receptor (beta chain) under discussion was sequenced for a study of read filtering for tumor transcriptome and immune sequencing. Notes on the study in general: IR-seq and RNA-seq agreed better without single-read clonotypes. Around 84% of IR-seq clonotypes had one read, totaling around 3.4% of reads; RNA-seq: 74.6% and 44.6%.

From around 0.4 ug of RNA, a library with molecular barcoded alpha/delta and beta/gamma adaptors was made. Using its own MiXCR run on the reads, TCRdb lists one record per CDR3 protein. The sample includes over 90,000 distinct CDR3 sequences, roughly a fifth of them seen just once. This clonotype appeared a few times. Its antigen remains unidentified. The CDR3 is made up of 15 amino acids. Germline loops: CDR1 MDHEN, CDR2 SYDVKM. Trimming removed 1 base at V and 0 bases at J, with 9 bases between. The origin of this receptor is a donor at least 40 years old with multiple myeloma. The sample consisted of a population of CD138-negative cells sorted from bone marrow. The rearrangement uses TRBV28 and TRBJ1-2, with D uncertain. CDR3 bases: TGTGCCAGCAGTTTATCGGAGCGCGCTAACTATGGCTACACCTTC. Amino acids: CASSLSERANYGYTF.